This TCR beta chain stems from a study of T cells in Graves' hyperthyroidism and ophthalmopathy. Study-wide findings and caveats: Ophthalmopathy, as predicted by the model, came a median around 6.7 months after the prediction. In simple terms, a model built on 13 V-J features told ophthalmopathy apart from stable hyperthyroidism.

TCR beta CDR3 region amplification was performed from RNA transcripts. During a first-round RT-PCR of the TCR CDR3, the HTBI primer set was used. TCRdb recomputed calls from the multiplex PCR reads with MiXCR, one row per CDR3 protein. The data show around 500,000 distinct CDR3 sequences, around 13% seen once. This clonotype showed up just a few times. What it binds is unknown. Trimming removed 4 bases at V and 10 bases at J, with 10 bases between. CDR1 DFQATT and CDR2 SNEGSKA come from the germline V gene (reference sequence). This CDR3 spans 10 amino acids. Input material: blood. This clonotype was obtained from a woman aged 40 to 50 with Graves' hyperthyroidism. This chain joins TRBV20-1 and TRBJ1-1; D unresolved. The CDR3 sequence: CSAMAVGAFF. The CDR3 nucleotides are TGCAGTGCTATGGCGGTGGGAGCTTTCTTT.